Listed below are T cell receptor beta chains from one sample, sequenced in a study of immune characterization of retroperitoneal liposarcoma. MiXCR was run by TCRdb on the PCR reads, yielding one entry per CDR3 protein. The data contain 6,000 to 7,000 distinct CDR3 sequences, around 28% of them seen just once; the ten biggest clones take up about 40%. The sequenced sample was blood. These TCRs come from a male donor with retroperitoneal liposarcoma. The CDR3 runs from the conserved cysteine through the conserved F or W.

j_call: TRBJ2-6
v_call: TRBV7-3
cdr3_aa: CASSLEGAGANVLTF

j_call: TRBJ2-1
v_call: TRBV6-1
cdr3_aa: CASSALAGVDNEQFF

j_call: TRBJ2-3
v_call: TRBV12-3/TRBV12-4
cdr3_aa: CASSFVSGGYTDTQYF

j_call: TRBJ2-3
v_call: TRBV6-1
cdr3_aa: CASSEDRVRGLDTQYF

j_call: TRBJ2-1
v_call: TRBV12-3/TRBV12-4
cdr3_aa: CASSPQTRAEQFF

j_call: TRBJ1-6
v_call: TRBV14
cdr3_aa: CASSQGHSDRTISPLHF

j_call: TRBJ2-5
v_call: TRBV24-1
cdr3_aa: CASGTGYEQYF

j_call: TRBJ2-6
v_call: TRBV6-1
cdr3_aa: CASSHGQGKANVLTF

j_call: TRBJ2-1
v_call: TRBV5-1
cdr3_aa: CASSFTSNYNEQFF

j_call: TRBJ1-2
v_call: TRBV11-2
cdr3_aa: CASSFPRQGEGDGYTF

j_call: TRBJ2-7
v_call: TRBV7-2
cdr3_aa: CASSFVAGEWYEQYF

j_call: TRBJ2-5
v_call: TRBV6-2/TRBV6-3
cdr3_aa: CASRVLDEKETQYF

j_call: TRBJ2-1
v_call: TRBV25-1
cdr3_aa: CASRLGGSYNEQFF

j_call: TRBJ1-2
v_call: TRBV6-5
cdr3_aa: CASSYSTMYGDSGNYGYTF

j_call: TRBJ2-5
v_call: TRBV5-4
cdr3_aa: CASSLLNGETQYF

j_call: TRBJ1-2
v_call: TRBV12-3/TRBV12-4
cdr3_aa: CASSLGQETNGYTF

j_call: TRBJ2-1
v_call: TRBV12-3/TRBV12-4
cdr3_aa: CASTQSDSSYNEQFF

j_call: TRBJ2-4
v_call: TRBV7-2
cdr3_aa: CASSFSSGLGAKNIQYF

j_call: TRBJ2-1
v_call: TRBV6-1
cdr3_aa: CASSEEAGTGSFYNEQFF

j_call: TRBJ1-1
v_call: TRBV7-2
cdr3_aa: CASSLNWETEAFF

j_call: TRBJ1-1
v_call: TRBV7-2
cdr3_aa: CASSIKTEAFF

j_call: -
v_call: TRBV4-1
cdr3_aa: CASSQFPPGTYPYEQYF

j_call: TRBJ1-1
v_call: TRBV12-3/TRBV12-4
cdr3_aa: CASTGTGETEAFF

j_call: TRBJ1-2
v_call: TRBV6-2/TRBV6-3
cdr3_aa: CASRGDVGGYTF

j_call: TRBJ2-4
v_call: TRBV7-2
cdr3_aa: CASSGRRGGVAKNIQYF

j_call: TRBJ1-5
v_call: TRBV27
cdr3_aa: CASRMVGRDQPQHF